This TCR beta chain was recovered during a study of T cells in Graves' hyperthyroidism and ophthalmopathy. This clonotype appeared a few times. Uncontrolled infection, other autoimmune disease, pregnancy or lactation excluded patients. Amplified TCR beta CDR3 regions derived from RNA transcripts. When the TCR CDR3 underwent first-round RT-PCR, the HTBI primer set was used. MiXCR was run by TCRdb on the multiplex PCR reads, yielding one entry per CDR3 protein. The top ten clones hold around 12% of a sample with 500,000 to 650,000 distinct CDR3 sequences, more than 12% of them seen once. The sample comprised blood. The sequence derives from a woman between 50 and 59 years old with Graves' ophthalmopathy.

CDR3 DNA: TGTGCCAGCAGCTTGGGGGACAGGGGGCGCCCCTACGAGCAGTACTTC. Encoded protein: CASSLGDRGRPYEQYF. The rearrangement links TRBV7-9 to TRBJ2-7; 12 nucleotides agree with TRBD1. Germline V CDR1 and CDR2: SEHNR, FQNEAQ (reference sequence). V trimming: 3 bases; J trimming: 2 bases; junction bases outside the gene matches: 5. The CDR3 extends over 16 amino acids.